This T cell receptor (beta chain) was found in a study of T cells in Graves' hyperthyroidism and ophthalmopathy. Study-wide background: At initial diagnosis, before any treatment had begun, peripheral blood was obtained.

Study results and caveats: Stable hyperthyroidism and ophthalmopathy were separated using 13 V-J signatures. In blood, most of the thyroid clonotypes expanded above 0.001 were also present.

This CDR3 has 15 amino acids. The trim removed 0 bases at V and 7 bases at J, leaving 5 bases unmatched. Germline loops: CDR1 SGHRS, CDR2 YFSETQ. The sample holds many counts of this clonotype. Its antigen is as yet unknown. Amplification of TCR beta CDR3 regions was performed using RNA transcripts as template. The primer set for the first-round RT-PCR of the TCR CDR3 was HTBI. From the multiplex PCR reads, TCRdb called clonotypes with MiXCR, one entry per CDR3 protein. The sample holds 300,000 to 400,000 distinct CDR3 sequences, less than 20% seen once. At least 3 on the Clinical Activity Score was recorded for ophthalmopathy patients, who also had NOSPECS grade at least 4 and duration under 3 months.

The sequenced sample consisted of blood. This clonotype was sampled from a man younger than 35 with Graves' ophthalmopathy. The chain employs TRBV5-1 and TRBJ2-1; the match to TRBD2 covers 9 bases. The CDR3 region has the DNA TGCGCCAGCAGCTTGGCTAGCGGGGCGAGGAATGAGCAGTTCTTC. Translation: CASSLASGARNEQFF.